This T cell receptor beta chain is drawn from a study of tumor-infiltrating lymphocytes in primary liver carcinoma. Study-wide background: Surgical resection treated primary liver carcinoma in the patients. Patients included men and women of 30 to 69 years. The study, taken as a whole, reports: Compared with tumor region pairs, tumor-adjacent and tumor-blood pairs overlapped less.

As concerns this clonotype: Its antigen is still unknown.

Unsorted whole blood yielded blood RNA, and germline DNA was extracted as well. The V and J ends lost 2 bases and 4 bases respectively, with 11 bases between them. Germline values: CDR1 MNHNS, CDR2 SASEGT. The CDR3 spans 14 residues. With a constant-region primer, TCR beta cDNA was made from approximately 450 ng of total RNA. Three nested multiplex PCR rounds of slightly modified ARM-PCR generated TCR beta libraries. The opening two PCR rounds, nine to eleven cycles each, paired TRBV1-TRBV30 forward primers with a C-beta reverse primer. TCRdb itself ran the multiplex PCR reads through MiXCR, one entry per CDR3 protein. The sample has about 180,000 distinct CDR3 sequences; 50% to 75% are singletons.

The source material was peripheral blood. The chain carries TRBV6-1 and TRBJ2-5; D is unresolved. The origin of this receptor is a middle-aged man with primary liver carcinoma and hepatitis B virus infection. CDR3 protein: CASSESAIGETQYF. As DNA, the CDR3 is TGTGCCAGCAGTGAATCGGCTATAGGAGAGACCCAGTACTTC.